One T cell receptor (beta chain) is described in this entry. Per germline, CDR1 LGHNA and CDR2 YSLEER. The trim removed 1 base at V and 0 bases at J, leaving 6 bases unmatched. CDR3 length: 17 amino acids. PCR involved 60 Vbeta and 13 Jbeta primers. The protocol was immunoSEQ multiplex PCR, while the TCRdb copy is restricted to in-frame clones and leaves out a portion. The table shows more than 150,000 clones, with about 80% occurring only once. The sample comes from a study of cytomegalovirus exposure and HLA in healthy donors. The J gene is TRBJ1-2, the V gene TRBV4-3; 9 bases map to TRBD1. This clonotype was sampled from a woman aged 25-40 years in good health and CMV-seronegative. Input material: PBMCs. The CDR3 loop is CASSQVRGQGPNYGYTF. The DNA of the CDR3 is TGCGCCAGCAGCCAAGTACGGGGACAGGGTCCTAACTATGGCTACACCTTC.